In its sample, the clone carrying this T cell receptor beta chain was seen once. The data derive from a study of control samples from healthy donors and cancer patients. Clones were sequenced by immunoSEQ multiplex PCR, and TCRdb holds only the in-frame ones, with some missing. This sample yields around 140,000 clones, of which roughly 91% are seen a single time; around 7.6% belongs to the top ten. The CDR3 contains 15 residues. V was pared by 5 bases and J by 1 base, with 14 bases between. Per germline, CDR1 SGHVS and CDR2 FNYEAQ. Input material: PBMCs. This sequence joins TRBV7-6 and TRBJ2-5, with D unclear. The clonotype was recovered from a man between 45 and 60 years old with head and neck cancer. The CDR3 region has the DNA TGTGCCAGCAGCCGCCTGGGTGGGGTCCAAGAGACCCAGTACTTC. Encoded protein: CASSRLGGVQETQYF.